Listed here is a single T cell receptor (beta chain). Its antigen remains unidentified. Base qualities are not at hand, and no much larger clone is one base apart. The cohort was made up of 650 to 700 healthy bone marrow donors. At the time of sampling, every cohort member was nominally healthy, though immune exposures that went unrecorded were likely present. The donor was CMV seronegative and belonged to the group of 352 seronegative cohort members. Every donor gave a peripheral blood sample, and the peripheral blood mononuclear cells from that sample were used for TCR beta sequencing. Genomic DNA extraction from the blood cell samples was performed with the Qiagen DNeasy Blood Extraction Kit. Receptor libraries were prepared by the immunoSEQ multiplex PCR assay. A mixture of 60 forward primers for TCR Vbeta segments and 13 reverse primers for TCR Jbeta segments was used in the multiplex PCR. A multiplex PCR assay on genomic DNA amplified the CDR3 region of rearranged TCR beta genes. Amplified TCR beta libraries were sequenced as 87-base-pair reads on the Illumina HiSeq System. The authors' pipeline ran thus. Across the 670 or so repertoires, a later analysis counted tens of millions of unique TCR beta chains, roughly 11 million of which were shared by at least two donors. Raw reads were error-corrected and collapsed into unique sequences by a nearest-neighbor algorithm in which closely related sequences were merged to remove PCR and sequencing errors. V, D and J gene segments were assigned by aligning CDR3 sequences to IMGT reference sequences. For a sequence to be retained, a match of at least six nucleotides was required to both a V gene segment and a J gene segment. Rearrangements were called productive when the CDR3 lacked stop codons and stayed in frame with V and J; all others were non-productive. CDR3 was defined according to IMGT convention as the region running from the second conserved V-encoded cysteine to the conserved J-encoded phenylalanine. The earlier analysis of 500 to 750 of the donors excluded any sequence lacking an unambiguous match to a single V gene segment. In an earlier analysis of some 590 of the donors, a V segment was called functional when productive rearrangements were above 56.7%, and segregating when the standard deviation between donors exceeded 5%. A statistical classification framework was developed to diagnose cytomegalovirus status using the catalog of TCR beta chain sequences. In a later analysis, V and J genes were assigned by comparing TCR nucleotide sequences against IMGT/GENE-DB human TR gene sequences. Using the TCRdist pipeline, a later analysis assigned CDR3 sequences along with most-parsimonious VDJ recombination scenarios. A later analysis defined each TCR beta chain by its CDR3 amino acid sequence plus V-gene family, and excluded reads lacking a unique V-gene family. In a later analysis, a few hundred highly shared, low-generation-probability nucleotide sequences were removed to address suspected cross-contamination and a sequencing artifact. A later analysis calculated a clonal expansion index for each public chain from normalized within-repertoire ranks of inferred template counts. Generation probabilities in a later analysis came from a VDJ recombination model fitted to out-of-frame rearrangements, and those results were checked against IGoR. A later analysis scored TCR-TCR, TCR-HLA and TCR-CMV co-occurrence with hypergeometric tests, applying a repertoire-size bias correction to TCR pairs. To estimate false discovery rates, a later analysis permuted the HLA or CMV assignments 20 times. In a later analysis, co-occurring TCRs were grouped with DBSCAN, and TCRdist sequence similarity was added when clustering was performed within HLA-allele-positive subsets. For co-occurrence clustering, repertoires with fewer than 30,000 or more than 120,000 public chains were excluded, along with about five repertoires with anomalous nucleotide sharing. TCRdb holds this immuneACCESS table with in-frame rearrangements only. Some clones are missing; in checked studies, unresolved V genes explain under half, and the rest has no known cause. V and J calls and clone size come straight from that table; D and trimming were deduced from the DNA. The sample table holds fewer than 110,000 clones, of which roughly 76% were seen once. The top ten clones comprise roughly 2.3% of the sample.

The source of the sample is a study of cytomegalovirus exposure and HLA in healthy donors (dated by TCRdb to the late 2010s). Study-level background: In an earlier analysis of roughly 500 of the donors, 276 Gb of sequence data and just under 120 million unique TCR beta sequences from roughly 190 million T cells were reported. An early release covering roughly 600 HLA-typed donors comprised approximately 300 gigabases of sequencing data and tens of millions of unique TCR sequences. Among the roughly 430 genotyped donors, about 85% belonged to the genetic ancestry cluster associated with self-reported Caucasian donors. The study aimed to test whether cataloging public T cell receptors could reveal signatures of past pathogen exposure. The study used immunosequencing to profile the T cell repertoires of approximately 640 subjects and linked those repertoires to cytomegalovirus serostatus. In addition to the first cohort of 650 to 750 subjects, a separate validation cohort of approximately 120 different subjects was used. High-throughput TCR immunosequencing, statistical association of individual TCRs with disease status, and machine learning were combined to predict cytomegalovirus infection status. A later analysis re-examined previously published TCR beta repertoires from just over 650 donors and added high-resolution HLA genotyping to investigate patterns of TCR occurrence. Rather than drawing on any new phenotypic data, the later analysis identified candidate immune exposures from TCR beta sequences and the way those sequences occurred across donors. In an earlier analysis of roughly 600 of the donors, high-throughput TCR beta sequencing was used to judge whether each TCR beta V gene segment behaved as functional or pseudogenic. Donor age, sex, ethnicity and CMV serostatus were compiled together with the repertoire data. A later genetic analysis took genome-wide SNP genotypes for about three fifths of the roughly 670 donors and used that subset as a discovery cohort. All discovery cohort repertoires had been generated on a single sequencing platform. Both class I and class II loci were covered by HLA typing, at four-digit resolution. Typing coverage differed by locus: A, B, C, DRB1 and DQB1 were typed in about 620-630 donors, DQA1 in 522, DPA1 in some 570, and DPB1 in roughly 450. Several DR-DQ haplotypes were treated as single units for association and clustering because of strong linkage in the cohort. On average, about 240,000 unique TCR beta nucleotide sequences were sequenced per donor among about 400 genotyped donors of the cohort, with about 17% of those sequences being non-productive.

What the research found in general, with its limitations: In a later genetic analysis, a missense DCLRE1C variant was associated with V-gene and J-gene trimming of TCR beta chains, and the association was replicated in an independent cohort. HLA typing was unavailable for some donors at each locus, so association tests used only the typed subset. In a later analysis, the rate of TCR association differed among HLA loci, with DRB1 alleles having the most associated TCRs and HLA-C alleles having the fewest. In an earlier analysis of some 500 of the donors, most TCR beta V segments were observed in productive rearrangements about 87% or about 30% of the time, broadly matching IMGT annotations. The sequencing pipeline was judged likely to have produced a cluster of highly shared sequence variants as a technical artifact. A further reported finding was that TCR beta sequences accurately predicted the HLA-A and HLA-B alleles for most subjects in the first cohort. The study listed over 150 TCR beta chains as associated with cytomegalovirus. The presence/absence analyses assumed that sequencing depth was roughly uniform across donors, and that assumption may not be true. The classifier was reported to diagnose cytomegalovirus status with high specificity and sensitivity in both the original and validation cohorts. In vitro tests confirmed that a few of the cytomegalovirus-associated TCR beta chains recognize cytomegalovirus antigens. The cohort was sequenced for TCR beta chains only, and without alpha or paired-chain data the features that could be detected were limited. When HLA alleles, especially DR and DQ, strongly co-occurred, TCR associations were difficult to assign to individual alleles. At a false discovery rate of 0.05, a later analysis linked around 15,000 TCR beta sequences to specific HLA alleles. CMV serostatus was the only immune exposure information available for the cohort. A later analysis found that HLA-associated TCR beta chains were more clonally expanded and had lower generation probabilities than equally common non-associated chains. A later analysis reported that several top co-occurrence clusters appeared linked to parvovirus B19, influenza, CMV and Epstein-Barr virus. The authors suggested that the approach could potentially be generalized to other disease states and immunological phenotypes. While some public TCRs were present in many individuals, most TCR sequences turned up only very rarely across donors. In a later analysis, most CMV-associated TCR beta chains were found to appear HLA-restricted, with HLA associations seemingly driven largely by CMV exposure. Because counts were too low, around 17 rarely observed V segments, including chromosome 9 orphons, were left out of the earlier analysis of 587 of the donors. In a later genetic analysis, fewer N-insertions in productive TCRs were reported among donors in an Asian-associated ancestry cluster than the approximately 670-donor mean. Correlated functional status among segregating V segments might reflect linkage disequilibrium, but an unknown experimental factor could not be ruled out.

Sequencing input: PBMCs. The sequence was obtained from a man aged 18 to 30 in good health and CMV-seronegative.

The CDR3 amino acid sequence is: CASSPSPFYEQYF. The bases read TGTGCCAGCAGCCCGAGTCCCTTCTACGAGCAGTACTTC. In this chain, TRBV5-4 is recombined with TRBJ2-7, with an unclear D gene assignment. The trim is 4 bases for V and 3 bases for J, with a gap of 11 bases between the germline ends. CDR1 is given as SGHNT and CDR2 as YYREEE, both from the germline V gene (reference sequence). Spanning cysteine to phenylalanine, the CDR3 consists of 13 amino acids. This entry keeps only the CDR3 DNA: 39 bases, framed from base 1.